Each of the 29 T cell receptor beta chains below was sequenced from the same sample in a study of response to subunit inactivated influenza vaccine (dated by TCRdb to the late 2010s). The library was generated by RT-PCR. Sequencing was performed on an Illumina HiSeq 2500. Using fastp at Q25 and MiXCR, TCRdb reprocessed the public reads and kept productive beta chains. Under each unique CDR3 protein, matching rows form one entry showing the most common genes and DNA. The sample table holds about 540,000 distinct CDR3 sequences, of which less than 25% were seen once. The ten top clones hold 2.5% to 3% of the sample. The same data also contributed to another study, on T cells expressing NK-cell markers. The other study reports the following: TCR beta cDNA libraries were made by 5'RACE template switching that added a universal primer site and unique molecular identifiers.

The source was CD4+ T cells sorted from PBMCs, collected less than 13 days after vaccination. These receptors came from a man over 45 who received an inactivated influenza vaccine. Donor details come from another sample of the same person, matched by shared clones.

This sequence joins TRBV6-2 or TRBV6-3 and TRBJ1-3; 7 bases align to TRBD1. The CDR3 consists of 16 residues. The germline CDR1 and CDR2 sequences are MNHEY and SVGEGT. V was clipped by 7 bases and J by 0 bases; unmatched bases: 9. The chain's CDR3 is CASTASGQSSGNTIYF. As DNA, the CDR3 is TGTGCCAGCACCGCCTCGGGACAGAGCTCTGGAAACACCATATATTTT.

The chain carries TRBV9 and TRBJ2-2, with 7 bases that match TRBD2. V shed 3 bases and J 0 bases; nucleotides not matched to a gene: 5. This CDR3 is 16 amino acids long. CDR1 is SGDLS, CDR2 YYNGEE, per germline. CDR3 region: CASSAVGTTNTGELFF. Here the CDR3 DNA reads TGTGCCAGCAGCGCAGTGGGGACTACGAACACCGGGGAGCTGTTTTTT.

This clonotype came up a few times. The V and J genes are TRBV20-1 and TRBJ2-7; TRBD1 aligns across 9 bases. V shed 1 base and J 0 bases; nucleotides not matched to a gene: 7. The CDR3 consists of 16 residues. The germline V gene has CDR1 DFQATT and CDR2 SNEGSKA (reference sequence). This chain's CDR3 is CSARGDRQGGSYEQYF. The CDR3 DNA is TGCAGTGCTAGAGGTGACCGACAGGGGGGCTCCTACGAGCAGTACTTC.

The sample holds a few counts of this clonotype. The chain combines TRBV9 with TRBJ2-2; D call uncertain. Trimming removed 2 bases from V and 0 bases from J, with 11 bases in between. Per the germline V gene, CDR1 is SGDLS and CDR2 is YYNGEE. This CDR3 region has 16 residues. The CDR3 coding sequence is TGTGCCAGCAGCGTTTTGGGCGAACCGAACACCGGGGAGCTGTTTTTT. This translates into CASSVLGEPNTGELFF.

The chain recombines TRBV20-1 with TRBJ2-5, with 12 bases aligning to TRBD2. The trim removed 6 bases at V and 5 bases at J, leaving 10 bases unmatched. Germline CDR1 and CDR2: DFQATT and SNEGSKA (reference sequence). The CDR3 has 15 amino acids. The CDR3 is CSATSTSGSAETQYF. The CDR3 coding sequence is TGCAGTGCAACGTCGACTAGCGGGAGTGCGGAGACCCAGTACTTC.

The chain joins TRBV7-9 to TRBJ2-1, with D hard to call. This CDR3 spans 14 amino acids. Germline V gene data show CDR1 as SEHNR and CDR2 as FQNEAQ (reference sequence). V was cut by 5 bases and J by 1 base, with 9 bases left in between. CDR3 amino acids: CASSPTVSYNEQFF. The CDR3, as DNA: TGTGCCAGCAGCCCGACGGTATCCTACAATGAGCAGTTCTTC.

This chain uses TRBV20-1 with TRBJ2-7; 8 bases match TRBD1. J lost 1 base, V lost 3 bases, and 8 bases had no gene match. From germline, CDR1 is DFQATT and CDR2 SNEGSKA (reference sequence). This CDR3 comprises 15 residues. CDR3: CSARERDRSSYEQYF. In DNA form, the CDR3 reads TGCAGTGCTAGGGAACGGGACAGGTCGTCCTACGAGCAGTACTTC.

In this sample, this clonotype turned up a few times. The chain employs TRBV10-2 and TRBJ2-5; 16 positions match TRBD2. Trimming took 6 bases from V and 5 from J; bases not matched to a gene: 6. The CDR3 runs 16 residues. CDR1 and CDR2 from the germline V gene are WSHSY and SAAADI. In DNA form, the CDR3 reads TGCGCCAGCAGGCCGGGACTAGCGGGGGGGCCGGAGACCCAGTACTTC. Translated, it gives CASRPGLAGGPETQYF.

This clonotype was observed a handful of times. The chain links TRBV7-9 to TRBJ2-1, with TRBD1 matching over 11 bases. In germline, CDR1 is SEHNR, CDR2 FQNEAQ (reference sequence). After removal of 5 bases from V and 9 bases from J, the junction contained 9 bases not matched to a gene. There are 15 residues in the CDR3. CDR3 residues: CASSRGGTGGFEQFF. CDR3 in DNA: TGTGCCAGCAGCCGAGGGGGGACAGGGGGGTTTGAGCAGTTCTTC.

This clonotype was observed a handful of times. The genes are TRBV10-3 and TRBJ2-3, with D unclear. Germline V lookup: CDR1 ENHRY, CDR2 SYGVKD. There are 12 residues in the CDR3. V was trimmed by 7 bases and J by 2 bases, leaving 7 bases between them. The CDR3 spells CAINTNTDTQYF. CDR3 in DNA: TGTGCCATCAACACAAACACAGATACGCAGTATTTT.

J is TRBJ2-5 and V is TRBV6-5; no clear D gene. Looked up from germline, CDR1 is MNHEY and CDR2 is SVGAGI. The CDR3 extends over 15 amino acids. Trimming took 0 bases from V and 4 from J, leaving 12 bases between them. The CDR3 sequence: CASSYSGHLPETQYF. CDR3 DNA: TGTGCCAGCAGTTACTCGGGCCATCTACCAGAGACCCAGTACTTC.

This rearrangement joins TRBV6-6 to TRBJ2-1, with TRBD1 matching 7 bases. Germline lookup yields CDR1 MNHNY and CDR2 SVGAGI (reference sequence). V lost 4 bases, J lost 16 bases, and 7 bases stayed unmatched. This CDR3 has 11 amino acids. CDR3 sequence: CASSSGTAPFF. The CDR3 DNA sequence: TGTGCCAGCAGTTCAGGGACAGCTCCTTTCTTC.

The CDR3 DNA sequence: TGCAGTTCAAACTCCGGGGGTAACGCTGAAGCTTTCTTT. Amino acid sequence: CSSNSGGNAEAFF. This chain joins TRBV20-1 and TRBJ1-1; D perhaps matches TRBD1 (5 bases). Germline-derived CDR1 and CDR2 are DFQATT and SNEGSKA (reference sequence). The CDR3 covers 13 residues. Trimming took 8 bases from V and 6 from J, leaving 19 bases between them.

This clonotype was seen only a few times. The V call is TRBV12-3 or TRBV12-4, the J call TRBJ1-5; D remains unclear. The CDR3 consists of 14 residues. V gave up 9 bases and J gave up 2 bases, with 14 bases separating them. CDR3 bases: TGTGCCAGTTCGACAAACCTTGGCAATCAGCCCCAGCATTTT. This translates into CASSTNLGNQPQHF.

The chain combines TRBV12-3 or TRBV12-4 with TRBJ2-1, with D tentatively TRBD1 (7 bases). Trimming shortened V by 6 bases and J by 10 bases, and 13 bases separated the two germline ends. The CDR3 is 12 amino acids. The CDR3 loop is CASSQGGSEQFF. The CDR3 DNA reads TGTGCCAGCAGCCAGGGGGGAAGCGAGCAGTTCTTC.

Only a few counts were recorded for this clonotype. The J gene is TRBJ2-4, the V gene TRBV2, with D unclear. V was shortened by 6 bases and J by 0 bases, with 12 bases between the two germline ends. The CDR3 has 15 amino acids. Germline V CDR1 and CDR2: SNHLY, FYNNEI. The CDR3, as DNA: TGTGCCAGCAGGGACGGTAATCTAGCCAAAAACATTCAGTACTTC. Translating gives CASRDGNLAKNIQYF.

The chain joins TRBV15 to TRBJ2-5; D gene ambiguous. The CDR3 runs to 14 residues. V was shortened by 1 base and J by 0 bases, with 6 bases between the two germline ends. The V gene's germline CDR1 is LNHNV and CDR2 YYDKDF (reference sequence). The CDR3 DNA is TGTGCCACCAGCAGAGGGCCAGACCAAGAGACCCAGTACTTC. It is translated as CATSRGPDQETQYF.

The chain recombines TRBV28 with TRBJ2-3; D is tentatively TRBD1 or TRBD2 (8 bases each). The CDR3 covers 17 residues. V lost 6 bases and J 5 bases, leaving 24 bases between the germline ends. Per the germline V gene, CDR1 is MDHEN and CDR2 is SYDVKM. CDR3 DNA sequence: TGTGCCAGCAGACAAGACTGGGGACAGGCGGGAGGAGATACGCAGTATTTT. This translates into CASRQDWGQAGGDTQYF.

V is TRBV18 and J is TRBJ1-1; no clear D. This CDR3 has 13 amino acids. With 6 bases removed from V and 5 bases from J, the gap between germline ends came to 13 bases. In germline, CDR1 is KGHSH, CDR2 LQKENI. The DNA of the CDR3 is TGTGCCAGCTCGCCGGGTGAAGGGACTGAAGCTTTCTTT. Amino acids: CASSPGEGTEAFF.

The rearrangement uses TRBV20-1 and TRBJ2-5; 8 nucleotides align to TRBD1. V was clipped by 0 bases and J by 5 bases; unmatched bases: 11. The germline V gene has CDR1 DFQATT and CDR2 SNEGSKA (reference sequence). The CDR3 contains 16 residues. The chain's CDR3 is CSARDLQGASRETQYF. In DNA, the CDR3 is TGCAGTGCTAGAGATCTGCAGGGGGCTTCGCGGGAGACCCAGTACTTC.

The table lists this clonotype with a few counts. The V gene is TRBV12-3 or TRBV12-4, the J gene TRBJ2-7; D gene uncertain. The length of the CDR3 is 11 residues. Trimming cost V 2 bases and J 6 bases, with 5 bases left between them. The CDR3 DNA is TGTGCCAGCAGTTTAATGGGCGAGCAGTACTTC. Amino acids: CASSLMGEQYF.

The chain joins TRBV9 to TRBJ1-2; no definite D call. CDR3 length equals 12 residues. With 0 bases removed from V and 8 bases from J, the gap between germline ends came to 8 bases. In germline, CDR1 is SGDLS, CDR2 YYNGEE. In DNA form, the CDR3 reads TGTGCCAGCAGCGTAGAAGGTTACGGCTACACCTTC. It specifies CASSVEGYGYTF.

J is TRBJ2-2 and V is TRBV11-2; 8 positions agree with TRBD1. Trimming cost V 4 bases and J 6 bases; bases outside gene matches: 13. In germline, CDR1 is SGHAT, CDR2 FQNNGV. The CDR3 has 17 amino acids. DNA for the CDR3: TGTGCCAGCAGCTCACTCCGGACAGGGTTTTGGGCCGGGGAGCTGTTTTTT. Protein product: CASSSLRTGFWAGELFF.

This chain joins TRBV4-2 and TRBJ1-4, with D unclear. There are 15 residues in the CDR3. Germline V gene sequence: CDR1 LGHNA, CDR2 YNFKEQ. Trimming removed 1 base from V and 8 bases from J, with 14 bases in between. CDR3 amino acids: CASSQVGSLGEKLFF. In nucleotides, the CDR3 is TGTGCCAGCAGCCAAGTAGGTTCCCTGGGGGAAAAACTGTTTTTT.

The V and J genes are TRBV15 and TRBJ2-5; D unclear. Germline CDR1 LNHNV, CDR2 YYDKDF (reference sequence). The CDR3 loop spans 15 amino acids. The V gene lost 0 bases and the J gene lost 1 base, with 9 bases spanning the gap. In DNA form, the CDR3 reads TGTGCCACCAGCAGAGATCAGACAACCCAAGAGACCCAGTACTTC. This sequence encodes CATSRDQTTQETQYF. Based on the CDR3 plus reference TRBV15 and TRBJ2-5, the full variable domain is DAMVIQNPRYQVTQFGKPVTLSCSQTLNHNVMYWYQQKSSQAPKLLFHYYDKDFNNEADTPDNFQSRRPNTSFCFLDIRSPGLGDTAMYLCATSRDQTTQETQYFGPGTRLLVL.

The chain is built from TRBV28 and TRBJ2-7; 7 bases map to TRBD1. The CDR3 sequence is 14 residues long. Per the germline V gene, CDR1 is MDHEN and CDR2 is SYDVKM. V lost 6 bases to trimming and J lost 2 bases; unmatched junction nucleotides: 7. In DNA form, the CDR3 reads TGTGCCAGCAGAAACAGGGGTCTTACCTACGAGCAGTACTTC. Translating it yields CASRNRGLTYEQYF.

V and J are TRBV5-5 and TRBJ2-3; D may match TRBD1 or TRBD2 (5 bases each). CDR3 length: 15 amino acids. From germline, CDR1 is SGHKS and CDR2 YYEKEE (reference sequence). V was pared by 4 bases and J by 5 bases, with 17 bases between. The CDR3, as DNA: TGTGCCAGCAGCCACAATCCCGGGGCGAGAGATACGCAGTATTTT. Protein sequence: CASSHNPGARDTQYF.

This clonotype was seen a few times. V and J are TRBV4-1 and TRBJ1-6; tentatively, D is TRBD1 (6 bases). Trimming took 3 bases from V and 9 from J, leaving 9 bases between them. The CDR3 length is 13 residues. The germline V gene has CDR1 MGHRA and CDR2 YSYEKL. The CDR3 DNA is TGCGCCAGCAGCCAGGACAGCCTTTCACCCCTCCACTTT. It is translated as CASSQDSLSPLHF.

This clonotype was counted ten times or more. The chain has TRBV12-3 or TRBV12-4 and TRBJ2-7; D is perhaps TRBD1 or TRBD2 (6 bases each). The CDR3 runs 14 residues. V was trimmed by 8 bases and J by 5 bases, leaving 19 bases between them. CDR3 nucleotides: TGTGCCAGCGGCAGCCGAGGGGGGAGAGACGAGCAGTACTTC. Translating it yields CASGSRGGRDEQYF.